The present entry profiles one T cell receptor beta chain with its context. What it recognizes is unknown. CDR3 length: 12 residues. Trimming cost V 7 bases and J 4 bases, with 8 bases left between them. MiXCR, run by TCRdb on the 5' RACE reads, gives a single entry per CDR3 protein. In the table there are 640,000 or so distinct CDR3 sequences, 6% to 6.5% of which are singletons. The data were taken from a study of identical twins. Findings and caveats of the study: For monozygotic twins, models underestimated out-of-frame TCR alpha sharing.

This TCR was sampled from a man between 18 and 35 years old in good health. The rearrangement uses TRBV12-3 or TRBV12-4 and TRBJ2-1, with D uncertain. Sequencing was done on a sample of naive T cells sorted from blood. CDR3 nucleotide sequence: TGTGCCAGCAATCGCCCGTACAATGAGCAGTTCTTC. Protein: CASNRPYNEQFF.